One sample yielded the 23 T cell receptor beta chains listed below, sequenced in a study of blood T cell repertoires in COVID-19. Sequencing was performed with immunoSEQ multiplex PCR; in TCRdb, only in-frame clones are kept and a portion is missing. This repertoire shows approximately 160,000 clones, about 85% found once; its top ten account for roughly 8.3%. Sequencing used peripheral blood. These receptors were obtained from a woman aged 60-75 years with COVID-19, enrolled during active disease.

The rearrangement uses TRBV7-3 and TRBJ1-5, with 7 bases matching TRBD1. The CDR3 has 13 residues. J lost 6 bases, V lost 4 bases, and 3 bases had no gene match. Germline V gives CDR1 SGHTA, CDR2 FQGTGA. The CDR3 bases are TGTGCCAGCAGCTCCAACAGGGGTCAGCCCCAGCATTTT. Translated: CASSSNRGQPQHF. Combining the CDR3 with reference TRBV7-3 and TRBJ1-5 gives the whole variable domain GAGVSQTPSNKVTEKGKYVELRCDPISGHTALYWYRQSLGQGPEFLIYFQGTGAADDSGLPNDRFFAVRPEGSVSTLKIQRTERGDSAVYLCASSSNRGQPQHFGDGTRLSIL.

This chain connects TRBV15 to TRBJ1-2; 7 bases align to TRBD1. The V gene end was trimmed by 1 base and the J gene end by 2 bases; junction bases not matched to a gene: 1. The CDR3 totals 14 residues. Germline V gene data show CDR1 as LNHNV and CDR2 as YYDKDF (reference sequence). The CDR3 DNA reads TGTGCCACCAGCAGAGGGGGACAGAACTATGGCTACACCTTC. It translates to CATSRGGQNYGYTF.

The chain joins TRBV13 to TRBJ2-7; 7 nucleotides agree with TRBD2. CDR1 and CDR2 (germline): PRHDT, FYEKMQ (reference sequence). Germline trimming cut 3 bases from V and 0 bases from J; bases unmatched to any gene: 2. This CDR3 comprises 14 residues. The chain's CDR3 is CASSLGGTSYEQYF. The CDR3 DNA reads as TGTGCCAGCAGCTTGGGGGGGACCTCCTACGAGCAGTACTTC.

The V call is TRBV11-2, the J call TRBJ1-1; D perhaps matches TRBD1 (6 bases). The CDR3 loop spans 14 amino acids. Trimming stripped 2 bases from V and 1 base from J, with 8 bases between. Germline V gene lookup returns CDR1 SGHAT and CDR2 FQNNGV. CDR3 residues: CASSLNRENTEAFF. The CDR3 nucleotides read TGTGCCAGCAGCTTAAACAGGGAGAACACTGAAGCTTTCTTT.

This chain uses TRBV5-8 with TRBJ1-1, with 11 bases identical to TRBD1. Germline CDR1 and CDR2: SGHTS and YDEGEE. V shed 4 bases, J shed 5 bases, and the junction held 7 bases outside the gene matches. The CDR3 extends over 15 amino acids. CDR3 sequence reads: CASSQDRGQLTEAFF. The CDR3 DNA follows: TGTGCCAGCAGCCAGGACAGGGGGCAATTAACTGAAGCTTTCTTT.

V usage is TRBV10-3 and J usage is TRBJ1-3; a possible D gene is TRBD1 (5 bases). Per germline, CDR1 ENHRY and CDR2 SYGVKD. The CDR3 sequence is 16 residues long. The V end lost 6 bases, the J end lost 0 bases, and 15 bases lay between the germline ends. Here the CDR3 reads CAIRDDSLFSGNTIYF. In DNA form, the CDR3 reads TGTGCCATCAGAGACGACAGTCTGTTCTCTGGAAACACCATATATTTT.

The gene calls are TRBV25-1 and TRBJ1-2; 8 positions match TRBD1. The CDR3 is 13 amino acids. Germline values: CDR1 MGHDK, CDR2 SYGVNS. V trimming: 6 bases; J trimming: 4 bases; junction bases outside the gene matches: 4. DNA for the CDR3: TGTGCCAGCAGCCAGGGGGCGGGCTATGGCTACACCTTC. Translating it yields CASSQGAGYGYTF.

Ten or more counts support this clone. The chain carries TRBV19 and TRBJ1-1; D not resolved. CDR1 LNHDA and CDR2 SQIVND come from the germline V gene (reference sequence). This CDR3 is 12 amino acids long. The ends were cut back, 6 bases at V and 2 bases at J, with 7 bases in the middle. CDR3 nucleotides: TGTGCCAGTAGCGCGGGTAACACTGAAGCTTTCTTT. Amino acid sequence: CASSAGNTEAFF.

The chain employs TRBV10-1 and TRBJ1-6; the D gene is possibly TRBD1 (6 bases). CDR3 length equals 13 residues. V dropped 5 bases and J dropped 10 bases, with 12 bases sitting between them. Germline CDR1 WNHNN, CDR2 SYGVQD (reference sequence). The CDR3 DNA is TGCGCCAGCAGTTCGACAGGAGACTCACCCCTCCACTTT. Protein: CASSSTGDSPLHF.

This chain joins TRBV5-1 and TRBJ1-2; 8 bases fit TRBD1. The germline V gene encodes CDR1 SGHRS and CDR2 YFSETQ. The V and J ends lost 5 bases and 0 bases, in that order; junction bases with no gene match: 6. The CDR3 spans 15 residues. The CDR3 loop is CASRDVTGANYGYTF. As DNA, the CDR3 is TGCGCCAGCAGAGATGTGACAGGGGCTAACTATGGCTACACCTTC.

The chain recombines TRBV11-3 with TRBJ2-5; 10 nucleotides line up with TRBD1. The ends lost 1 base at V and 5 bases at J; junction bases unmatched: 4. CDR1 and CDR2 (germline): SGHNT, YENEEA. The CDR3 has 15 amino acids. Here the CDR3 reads CASSLVGTGVETQYF. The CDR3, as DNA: TGTGCCAGCAGCTTAGTAGGGACAGGGGTCGAGACCCAGTACTTC.

Written as DNA, the CDR3 is TGTGCCAGCTCGTATTCCTACAATGAGCAGTTCTTC. Translating it yields CASSYSYNEQFF. The chain carries TRBV12-3 or TRBV12-4 and TRBJ2-1, with unresolved D. V lost 8 bases and J 1 base, leaving 6 bases between the germline ends. The CDR3 covers 12 residues.

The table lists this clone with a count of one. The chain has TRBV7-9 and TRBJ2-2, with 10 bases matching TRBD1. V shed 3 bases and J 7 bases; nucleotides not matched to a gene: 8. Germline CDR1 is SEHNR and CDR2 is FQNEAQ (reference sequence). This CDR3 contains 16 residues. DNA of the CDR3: TGTGCCAGCAGCTTTCGACAGGGGGCTGGCGTCGGGGAGCTGTTTTTT. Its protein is CASSFRQGAGVGELFF.

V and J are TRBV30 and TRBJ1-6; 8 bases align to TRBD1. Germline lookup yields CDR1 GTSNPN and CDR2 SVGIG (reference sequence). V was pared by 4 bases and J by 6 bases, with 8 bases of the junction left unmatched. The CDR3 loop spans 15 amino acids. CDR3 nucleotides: TGTGCCTGGAACGACAGGGGAAGGGGTAATTCACCCCTCCACTTT. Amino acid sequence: CAWNDRGRGNSPLHF.

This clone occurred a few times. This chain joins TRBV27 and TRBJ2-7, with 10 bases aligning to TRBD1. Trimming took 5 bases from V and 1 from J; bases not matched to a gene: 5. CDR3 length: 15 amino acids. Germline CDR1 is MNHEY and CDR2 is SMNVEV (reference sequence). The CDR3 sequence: CASSPGQGLSYEQYV. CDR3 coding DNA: TGTGCCAGCAGTCCGGGACAGGGGTTATCCTACGAGCAGTACGTC.

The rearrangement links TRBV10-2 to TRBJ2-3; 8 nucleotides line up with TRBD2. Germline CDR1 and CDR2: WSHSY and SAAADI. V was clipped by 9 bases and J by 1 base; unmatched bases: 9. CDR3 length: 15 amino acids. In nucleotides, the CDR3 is TGCGCCAGTTTAAAGCGGGAGCGGGGCACAGATACGCAGTATTTT. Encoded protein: CASLKRERGTDTQYF.

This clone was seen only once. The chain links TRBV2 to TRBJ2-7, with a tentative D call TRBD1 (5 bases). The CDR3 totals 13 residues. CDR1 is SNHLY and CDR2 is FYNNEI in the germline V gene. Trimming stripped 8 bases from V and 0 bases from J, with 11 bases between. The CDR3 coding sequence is TGTGCCAGCGGACGACAGAGCTCCTACGAGCAGTACGTC. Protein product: CASGRQSSYEQYV.

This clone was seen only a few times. CDR3 DNA sequence: TGTGCCAGCAGTGGACAGATCTCTGGAAACACCATATATTTT. Protein product: CASSGQISGNTIYF. This chain connects TRBV2 to TRBJ1-3, with D maybe TRBD1 (5 bases). V was cut by 4 bases and J by 0 bases, with 7 bases left in between. The germline V gene encodes CDR1 SNHLY and CDR2 FYNNEI. The CDR3 is made up of 14 amino acids.

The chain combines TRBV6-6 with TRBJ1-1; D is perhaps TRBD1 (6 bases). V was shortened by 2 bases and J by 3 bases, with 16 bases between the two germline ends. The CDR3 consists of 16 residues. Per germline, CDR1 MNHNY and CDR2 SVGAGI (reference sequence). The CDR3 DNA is TGTGCCAGCAGTTACGAGACAGGCCGGGGACACACTGAAGCTTTCTTT. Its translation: CASSYETGRGHTEAFF.

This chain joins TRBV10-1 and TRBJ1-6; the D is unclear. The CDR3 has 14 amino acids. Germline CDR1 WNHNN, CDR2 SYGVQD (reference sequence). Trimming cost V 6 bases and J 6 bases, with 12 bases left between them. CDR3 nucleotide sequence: TGCGCCAGCAGCGCCAGTCTTCCTAATTCACCCCTCCACTTT. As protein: CASSASLPNSPLHF.

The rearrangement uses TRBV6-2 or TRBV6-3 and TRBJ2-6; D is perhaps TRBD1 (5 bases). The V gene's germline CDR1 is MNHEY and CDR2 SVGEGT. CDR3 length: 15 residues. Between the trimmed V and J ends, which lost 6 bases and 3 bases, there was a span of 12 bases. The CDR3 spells CASSPAGFGANVLTF. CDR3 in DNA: TGTGCCAGCAGCCCGGCAGGGTTTGGGGCCAACGTCCTGACTTTC.

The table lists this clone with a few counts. The CDR3 spells CASSPPGGANVLTF. For the CDR3, the DNA is TGTGCCAGCAGCCCCCCGGGGGGGGCCAACGTCCTGACTTTC. The chain has TRBV11-3 and TRBJ2-6; perhaps TRBD2 as D (5 bases). CDR1 and CDR2 from the germline V gene are SGHNT and YENEEA. CDR3 length: 14 amino acids. Trimming removed 5 bases at V and 4 bases at J, with 9 bases between.

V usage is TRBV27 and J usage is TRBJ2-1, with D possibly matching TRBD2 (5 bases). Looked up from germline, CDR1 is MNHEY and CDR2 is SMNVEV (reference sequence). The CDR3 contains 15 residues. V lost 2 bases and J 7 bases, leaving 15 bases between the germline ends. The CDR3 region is CASSLRRQLGNEQFF. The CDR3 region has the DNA TGTGCCAGCAGTTTAAGGCGGCAACTAGGGAATGAGCAGTTCTTC.